The sequence of this T cell receptor beta chain was determined in a study of STAT5B mutations in CD4+ large granular lymphocyte leukemia. General observations from the study: Compared with healthy controls (2/35), patient top clones favored TRBV06 (8/27).

As to this clone: The antigen is undetermined.

Germline V gene data show CDR1 as SGHTA and CDR2 as FQGNSA. This CDR3 comprises 13 residues. Trimming pared 4 bases from V and 4 bases from J, leaving 7 bases between. The survey-level immunoSEQ assay was used. Original methodology: Productive clonotypes were detectable down to 2.59 x 10-5 frequency. Method: immunoSEQ multiplex PCR; TCRdb's copy keeps in-frame clones and lacks some. That table gives V, J and clone size, and the DNA gave D and trimming. The repertoire holds tens of thousands of clones, with roughly 85% as singletons. The source is a human donor in good health. V usage is TRBV7-2 and J usage is TRBJ2-2, with unresolved D. The sample consisted of CD4+ T cells from blood buffy coats. The CDR3 reads CASSSYTTGELFF. The CDR3 bases are TGTGCCAGCAGCTCCTACACCACCGGGGAGCTGTTTTTT. The whole variable domain, remainder taken from reference TRBV7-2 and TRBJ2-2, is GAGVSQSPSNKVTEKGKDVELRCDPISGHTALYWYRQSLGQGLEFLIYFQGNSAPDKSGLPSDRFSAERTGGSVSTLTIQRTQQEDSAVYLCASSSYTTGELFFGEGSRLTVL.